These T cell receptor beta chains were read from a single sample in a study of T cells in localized non-small cell lung cancer. Sequencing used immunoSEQ multiplex PCR; TCRdb keeps in-frame clones, though not all of them. The sample holds approximately 35,000 clones, roughly nine tenths seen once. The source material was PBMCs, sampled before any cancer treatment. These receptors were taken from a man between 40 and 69 years old with stage II lung adenocarcinoma. The CDR3 runs from the conserved cysteine through the conserved F or W. D genes are given only for firm matches. For some rows the clone size is stated as once, few or many, or as a class when expanded; others skip it.

>.|TRBJ1-5|TRBV21-1|.
CASSKADRGLDQPQHF
TGTGCCAGCAGCAAAGCGGACAGGGGGCTGGATCAGCCCCAGCATTTT
>TRBD2|TRBJ2-2|TRBV7-3|.
CASSPRLAGANTGELFF
TGTGCCAGCAGCCCAAGACTAGCGGGGGCGAACACCGGGGAGCTGTTTTTT
>.|TRBJ1-3|TRBV29-1|.
CSVVTGLSGNTIYF
TGCAGCGTTGTCACAGGACTCTCTGGAAACACCATATATTTT
>.|TRBJ2-1|TRBV19|.
CASKLGGHNEQFF
TGTGCCAGTAAATTGGGGGGTCACAATGAGCAGTTCTTC
>TRBD2|TRBJ2-7|TRBV27|few
CASSESGSSYEQYF
TGTGCCAGCAGTGAAAGCGGGAGCTCCTACGAGCAGTACTTC
>.|TRBJ1-5|TRBV7-3|.
CASSLSRSQPQHF
TGTGCCAGCAGCTTAAGCAGGTCTCAGCCCCAGCATTTT
>.|TRBJ2-1|TRBV5-1|once
CASSSGASVDEQFF
TGCGCCAGCAGCTCCGGAGCAAGTGTCGATGAGCAGTTCTTC
>.|TRBJ2-2|TRBV28|.
CASTSTGELFF
TGTGCCAGCACCTCCACCGGGGAGCTGTTTTTT
>.|TRBJ1-2|TRBV11-2|.
CASSLGRQGPYGYTF
TGTGCCAGCAGCTTGGGTCGGCAGGGCCCCTATGGCTACACCTTC
>.|TRBJ2-7|TRBV7-2|.
CASSFQTAYEQYF
TGTGCCAGCAGCTTCCAGACAGCCTACGAGCAGTACTTC
>.|TRBJ2-1|TRBV19|.
CASKSTDYNEQFF
TGTGCCAGTAAGTCGACAGACTACAATGAGCAGTTCTTC
>.|TRBJ1-4|TRBV18|.
CASSPSRGPEKLFF
TGTGCCAGCTCACCGAGCAGGGGCCCTGAAAAACTGTTTTTT
>TRBD1|TRBJ2-3|TRBV7-9|.
CASSLGGTGGTDTQYF
TGTGCCAGCAGCTTAGGAGGGACAGGGGGCACAGATACGCAGTATTTT
>.|TRBJ2-3|TRBV27|.
CASSRANTDTQYF
TGTGCCAGCAGTAGGGCCAACACAGATACGCAGTATTTT
>TRBD1|TRBJ1-4|TRBV28|once
CASSLAGGASEKLFF
TGTGCCAGCAGTTTAGCAGGGGGCGCGAGTGAAAAACTGTTTTTT
>.|TRBJ2-2|TRBV5-6|.
CASSYTGELFF
TGTGCCAGCAGCTACACCGGGGAGCTGTTTTTT